This T cell receptor (beta chain) was recorded in a study of regulatory T cells in long-lasting Graves disease. Overall study context: Patients met the persistent Graves' disease definition after over 5 years of antithyroid drugs with positive TSH receptor antibodies.

Through Arm-PCR of CDR3 regions and iRepertoire HTBI primers, TCR beta libraries were built. TCRdb used MiXCR to reprocess the multiplex PCR reads, holding one entry per CDR3 protein. The table records 600,000 to 850,000 distinct CDR3 sequences, around 30% of them present only once. This clonotype was found many times. Its specificity is not known. Time point given: persistent/refractory GD, antithyroid drugs over 5 years with positive TRAb. Extracted RNA from PBMCs served as the source of the TCR library. Study-wide points: Owing to a sample size that was small, accuracy may have been reduced.

Germline CDR1 DFQATT, CDR2 SNEGSKA (reference sequence). The CDR3 spans 15 residues. J was trimmed by 5 bases and V by 0 bases; bases with no gene match: 9. Here the sequenced sample was peripheral blood mononuclear cells (PBMCs), taken when the disease was refractory, from a patient treated with antithyroid drugs. The receptor was derived from a female donor with Graves disease. The chain employs TRBV20-1 and TRBJ2-5; 7 bases are shared with TRBD1. The CDR3 spells CSAREGTDRRETQYF. CDR3 DNA: TGCAGTGCTAGAGAGGGGACAGACCGGCGGGAGACCCAGTACTTC.